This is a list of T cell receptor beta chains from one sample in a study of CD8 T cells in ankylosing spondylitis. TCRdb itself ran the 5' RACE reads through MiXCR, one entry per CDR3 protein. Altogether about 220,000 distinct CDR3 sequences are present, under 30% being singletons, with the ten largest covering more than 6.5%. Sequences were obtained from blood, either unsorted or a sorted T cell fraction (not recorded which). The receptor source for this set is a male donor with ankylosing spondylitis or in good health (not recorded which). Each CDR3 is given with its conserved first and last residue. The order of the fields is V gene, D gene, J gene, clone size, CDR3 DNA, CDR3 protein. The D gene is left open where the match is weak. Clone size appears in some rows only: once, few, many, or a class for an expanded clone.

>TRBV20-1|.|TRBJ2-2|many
TGCAGTGCCAACTCCGCCAAGGGACTCAACACCGGGGAGCTGTTTTTT
CSANSAKGLNTGELFF
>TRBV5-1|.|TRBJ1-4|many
TGCGCCAGCAGCCCTGGGTCAGCGAATGAAAAACTGTTTTTT
CASSPGSANEKLFF
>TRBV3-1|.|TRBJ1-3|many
TGTGCCAGCAGCCAATTACAAAACTCTGGAAACACCATATATTTT
CASSQLQNSGNTIYF
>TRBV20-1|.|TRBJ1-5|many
TGCAGTGCCCCTTCTTCAGGGATCAATCAGCCCCAGCATTTT
CSAPSSGINQPQHF
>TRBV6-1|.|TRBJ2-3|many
TGTGCCAGCAGTCTCTTGGGGGAGCACGGAGATACGCAGTATTTT
CASSLLGEHGDTQYF
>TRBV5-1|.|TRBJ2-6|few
TGCGCCAGCAGCTTGGCCCCTGACGGCTCTGGGGCCAACGTCCTGACTTTC
CASSLAPDGSGANVLTF
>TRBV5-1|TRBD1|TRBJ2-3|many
TGCGCCAGCAGCTTGGGAGGGACAGTCACAGATACGCAGTATTTT
CASSLGGTVTDTQYF
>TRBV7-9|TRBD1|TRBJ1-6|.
TGTGCCAGCAGCACAGGGACAGGGCATTCACCCCTCCACTTT
CASSTGTGHSPLHF
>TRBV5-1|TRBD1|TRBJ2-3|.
TGCGCCAGCAGCTGGACAGGGGCTAAATCCGGGACTGCACAGTATTTT
CASSWTGAKSGTAQYF
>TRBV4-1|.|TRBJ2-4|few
TGCGCCAGCAGCCAAGAGGAGGCCAGGGGAGCCAAAAACATTCAGTACTTC
CASSQEEARGAKNIQYF
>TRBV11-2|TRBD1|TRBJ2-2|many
TGTGCCAGCAGGAGCTATGGACAGGGGTCGAACACCGGGGAGCTGTTTTTT
CASRSYGQGSNTGELFF
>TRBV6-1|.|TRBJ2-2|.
TGTGCCAGCAGGGAACTTGTCACCGGGGAGCTGTTTTTT
CASRELVTGELFF
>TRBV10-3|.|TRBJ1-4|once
TGTGCCATCAGTGTGGGAGGGGAGAATGAAAAACTGTTTTTT
CAISVGGENEKLFF
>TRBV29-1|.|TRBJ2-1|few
TGCAGCGTTCGTTCGGGGGCGGATTCCTACAATGAGCAGTTCTTC
CSVRSGADSYNEQFF
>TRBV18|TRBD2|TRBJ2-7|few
TGTGCCAGCTCACGGGGACTAGCGGGAGGTCTCGAGCAGTACTTC
CASSRGLAGGLEQYF
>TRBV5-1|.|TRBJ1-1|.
TGCGCCAGCAGGACCGGTCAGCAGAACACTGAAGCTTTCTTT
CASRTGQQNTEAFF
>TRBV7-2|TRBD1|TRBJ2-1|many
TGTGCCAGCAGCCCCGGACAGGGGGCGTTCAATGAGCAGTTCTTC
CASSPGQGAFNEQFF
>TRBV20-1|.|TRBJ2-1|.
TGCAGTGCTGATAGCGGAGTCGCGTACAATGAGCAGTTCTTC
CSADSGVAYNEQFF
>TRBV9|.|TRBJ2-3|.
TGTGCCAGCAGCGTAGCGGTCACAGATACGCAGTATTTT
CASSVAVTDTQYF
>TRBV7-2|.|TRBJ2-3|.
TGTGCCAGCAGCCCAATGGGTTCCGGATTTAGCACAGATACGCAGTATTTT
CASSPMGSGFSTDTQYF
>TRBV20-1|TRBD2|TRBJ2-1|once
TGCAGTGCAACTAGCGGGCTCAATGAGCAGTTCTTC
CSATSGLNEQFF
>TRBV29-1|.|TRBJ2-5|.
TGCAGCGTTGGTGGGGGACTCCTAGAGACCCAGTACTTC
CSVGGGLLETQYF
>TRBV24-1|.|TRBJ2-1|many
TGTGCCACCAGCTCGGGCCCCGAGCAGTTCTTC
CATSSGPEQFF
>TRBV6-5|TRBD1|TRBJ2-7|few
TGTGCCAGCAGTTATTGGACAGGGGGTTCCTACGAGCAGTACTTC
CASSYWTGGSYEQYF
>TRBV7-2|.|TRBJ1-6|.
TGTGCCAGCAGCTTAGCGTGGGGGAATTCACCCCTCCACTTT
CASSLAWGNSPLHF
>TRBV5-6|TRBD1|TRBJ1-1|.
TGTGCCAGCAGCTTTCCCGGGACAGGGATGGTGGCTGAAGCTTTCTTT
CASSFPGTGMVAEAFF
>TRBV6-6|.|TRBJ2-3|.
TGTGCCAGCAGTTACTCGAAGGATACGCAGTATTTT
CASSYSKDTQYF
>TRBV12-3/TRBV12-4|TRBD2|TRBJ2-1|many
TGTGCCAGCAGTCTAGCGGGAGGGAGCAATGAGCAGTTCTTC
CASSLAGGSNEQFF
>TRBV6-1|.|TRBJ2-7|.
TGTGCCAGCAGACCTCCTGGGGGCCCCTACGAGCAGTACTTC
CASRPPGGPYEQYF
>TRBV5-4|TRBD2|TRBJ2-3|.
TGTGCCAGCAGCTTTCGTCTAGCGGGAGGACTGGCAGATACGCAGTATTTT
CASSFRLAGGLADTQYF
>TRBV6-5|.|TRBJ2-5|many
TGTGCCAGCAGTACTAGGGAGACCCAGTACTTC
CASSTRETQYF
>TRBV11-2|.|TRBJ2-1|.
TGTGCCAGCAGCTCCCGCTCGGGGAGCTCCTACAATGAGCAGTTCTTC
CASSSRSGSSYNEQFF
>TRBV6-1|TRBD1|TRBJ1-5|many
TGTGCCAGTAGACAGGGCGGAAATCAGCCCCAGCATTTT
CASRQGGNQPQHF